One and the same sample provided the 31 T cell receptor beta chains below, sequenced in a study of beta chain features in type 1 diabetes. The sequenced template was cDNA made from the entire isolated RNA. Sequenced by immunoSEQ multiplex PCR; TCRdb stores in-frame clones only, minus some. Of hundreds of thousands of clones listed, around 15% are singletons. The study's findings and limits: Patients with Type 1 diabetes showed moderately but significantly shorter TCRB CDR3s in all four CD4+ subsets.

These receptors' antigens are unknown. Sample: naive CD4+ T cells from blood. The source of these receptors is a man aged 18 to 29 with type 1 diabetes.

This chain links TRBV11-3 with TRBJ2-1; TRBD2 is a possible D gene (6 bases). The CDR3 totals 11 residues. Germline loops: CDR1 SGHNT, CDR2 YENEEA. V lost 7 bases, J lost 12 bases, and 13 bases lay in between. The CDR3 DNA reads TGTGCCAGCACCCGCGGGGAAGGGCAGTTCTTC. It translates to CASTRGEGQFF.

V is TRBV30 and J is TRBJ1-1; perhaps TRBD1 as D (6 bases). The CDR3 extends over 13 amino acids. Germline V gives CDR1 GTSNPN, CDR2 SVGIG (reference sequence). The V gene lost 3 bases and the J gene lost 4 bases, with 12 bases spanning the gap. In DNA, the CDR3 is TGTGCCTGGAGACGACAGGACAGCACTGAAGCTTTCTTT. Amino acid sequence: CAWRRQDSTEAFF.

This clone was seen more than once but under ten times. CDR3 protein: CASSRGQGYEKLFF. DNA for the CDR3: TGCGCCAGCAGCCGGGGACAGGGCTACGAAAAACTGTTTTTT. The rearrangement joins TRBV4-1 to TRBJ1-4; 9 bases line up with TRBD1. The CDR3 consists of 14 residues. Trimming cost V 4 bases and J 8 bases; bases outside gene matches: 5. Germline V gene data show CDR1 as MGHRA and CDR2 as YSYEKL.

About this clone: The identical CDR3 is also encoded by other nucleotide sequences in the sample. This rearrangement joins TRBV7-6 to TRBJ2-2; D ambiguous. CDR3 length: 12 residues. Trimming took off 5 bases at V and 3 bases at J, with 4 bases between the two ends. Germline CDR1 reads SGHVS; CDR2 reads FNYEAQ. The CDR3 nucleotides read TGTGCCAGCAGCCTCCACACCGGGGAGCTGTTTTTT. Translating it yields CASSLHTGELFF. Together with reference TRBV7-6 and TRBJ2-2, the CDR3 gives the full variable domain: GAGVSQSPRYKVTKRGQDVALRCDPISGHVSLYWYRQALGQGPEFLTYFNYEAQQDKSGLPNDRFSAERPEGSISTLTIQRTEQRDSAMYRCASSLHTGELFFGEGSRLTVL.

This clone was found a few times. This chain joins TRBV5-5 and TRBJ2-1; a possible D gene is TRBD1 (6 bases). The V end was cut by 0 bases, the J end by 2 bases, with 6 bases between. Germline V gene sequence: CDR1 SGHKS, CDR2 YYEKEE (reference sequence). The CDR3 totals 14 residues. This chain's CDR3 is CASSLGTAYNEQFF. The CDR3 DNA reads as TGTGCCAGCAGCTTGGGGACAGCCTACAATGAGCAGTTCTTC.

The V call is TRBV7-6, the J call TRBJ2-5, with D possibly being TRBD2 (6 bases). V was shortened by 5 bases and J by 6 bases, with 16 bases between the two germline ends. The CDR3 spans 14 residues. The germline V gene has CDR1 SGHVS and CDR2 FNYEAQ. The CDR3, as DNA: TGTGCCAGCAGCCCCCTGGAGGGGTGGCAGACCCAGTACTTC. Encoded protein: CASSPLEGWQTQYF. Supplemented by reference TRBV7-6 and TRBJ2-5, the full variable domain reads GAGVSQSPRYKVTKRGQDVALRCDPISGHVSLYWYRQALGQGPEFLTYFNYEAQQDKSGLPNDRFSAERPEGSISTLTIQRTEQRDSAMYRCASSPLEGWQTQYFGPGTRLLVL.

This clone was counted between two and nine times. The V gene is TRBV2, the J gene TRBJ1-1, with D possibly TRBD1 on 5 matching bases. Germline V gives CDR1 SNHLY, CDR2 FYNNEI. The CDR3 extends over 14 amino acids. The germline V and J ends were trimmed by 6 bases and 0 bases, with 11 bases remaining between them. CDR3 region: CASRRGSLNTEAFF. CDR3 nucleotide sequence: TGTGCCAGCAGAAGGGGCAGCTTGAACACTGAAGCTTTCTTT.

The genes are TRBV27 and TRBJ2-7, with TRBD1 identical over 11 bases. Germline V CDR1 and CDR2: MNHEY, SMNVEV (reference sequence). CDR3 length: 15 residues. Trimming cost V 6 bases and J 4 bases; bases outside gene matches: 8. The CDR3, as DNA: TGTGCCAGCAGCCCCCCCGGACAGGGGGCATACGAGCAGTACTTC. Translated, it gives CASSPPGQGAYEQYF.

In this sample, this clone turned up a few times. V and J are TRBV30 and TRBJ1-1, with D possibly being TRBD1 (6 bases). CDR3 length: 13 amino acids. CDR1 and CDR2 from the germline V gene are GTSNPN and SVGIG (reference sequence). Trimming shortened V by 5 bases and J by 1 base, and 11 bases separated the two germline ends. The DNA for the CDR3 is TGTGCCTGGGCGGGACACCCGAACACTGAAGCTTTCTTT. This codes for CAWAGHPNTEAFF.

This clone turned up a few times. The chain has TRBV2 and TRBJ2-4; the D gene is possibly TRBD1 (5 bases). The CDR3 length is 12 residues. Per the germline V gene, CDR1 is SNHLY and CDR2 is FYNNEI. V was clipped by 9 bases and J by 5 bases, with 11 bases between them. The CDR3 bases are TGTGCCAGTCATTGGACACAAAACATTCAGTACTTC. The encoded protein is CASHWTQNIQYF. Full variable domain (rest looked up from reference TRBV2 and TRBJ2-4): EPEVTQTPSHQVTQMGQEVILRCVPISNHLYFYWYRQILGQKVEFLVSFYNNEISEKSEIFDDQFSVERPDGSNFTLKIRSTKLEDSAMYFCASHWTQNIQYFGAGTRLSVL.

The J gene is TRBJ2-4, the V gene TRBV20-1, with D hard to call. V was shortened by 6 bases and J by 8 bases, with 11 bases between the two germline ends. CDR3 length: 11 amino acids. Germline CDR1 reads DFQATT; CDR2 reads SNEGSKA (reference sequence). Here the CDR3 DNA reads TGCAGTGCGCCACAGTTTGACATTCAGTACTTC. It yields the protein CSAPQFDIQYF.

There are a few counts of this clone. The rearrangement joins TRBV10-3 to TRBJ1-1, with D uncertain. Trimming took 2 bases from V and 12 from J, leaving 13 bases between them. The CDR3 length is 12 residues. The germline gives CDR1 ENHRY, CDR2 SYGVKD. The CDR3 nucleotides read TGTGCCATCAGTGAGCCCCAAGGGTATACTTTCTTT. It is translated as CAISEPQGYTFF.

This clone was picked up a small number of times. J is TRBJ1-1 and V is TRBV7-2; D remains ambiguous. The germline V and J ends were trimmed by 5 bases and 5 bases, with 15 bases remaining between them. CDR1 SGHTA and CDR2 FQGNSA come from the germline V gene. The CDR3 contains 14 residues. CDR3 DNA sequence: TGTGCCAGCAGCGTCAAGGGTGGATGGACTGAAGCTTTCTTT. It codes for CASSVKGGWTEAFF.

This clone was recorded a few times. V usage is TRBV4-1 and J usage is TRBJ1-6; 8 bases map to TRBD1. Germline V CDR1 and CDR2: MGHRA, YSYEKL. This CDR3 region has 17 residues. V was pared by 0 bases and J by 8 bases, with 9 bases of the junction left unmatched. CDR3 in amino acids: CASSQDGRTGIHSPLHF. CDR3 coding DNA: TGCGCCAGCAGCCAAGACGGTCGGACAGGGATCCATTCACCCCTCCACTTT.

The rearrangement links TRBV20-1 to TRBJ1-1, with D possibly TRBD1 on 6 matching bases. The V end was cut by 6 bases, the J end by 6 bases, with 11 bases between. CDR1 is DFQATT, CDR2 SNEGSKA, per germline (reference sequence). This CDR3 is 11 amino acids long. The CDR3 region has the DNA TGCAGTGCCAGGGACACGGCTGAAGCTTTCTTT. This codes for CSARDTAEAFF.

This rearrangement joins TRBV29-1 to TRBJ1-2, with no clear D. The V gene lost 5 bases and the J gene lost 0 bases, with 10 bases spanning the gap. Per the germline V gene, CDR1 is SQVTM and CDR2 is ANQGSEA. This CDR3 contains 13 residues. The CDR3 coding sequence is TGCAGCGTTTCCGACGGCTCTAACTATGGCTACACCTTC. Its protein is CSVSDGSNYGYTF. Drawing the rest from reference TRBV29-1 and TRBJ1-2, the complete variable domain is SAVISQKPSRDICQRGTSLTIQCQVDSQVTMMFWYRQQPGQSLTLIATANQGSEATYESGFVIDKFPISRPNLTFSTLTVSNMSPEDSSIYLCSVSDGSNYGYTFGSGTRLTVV.

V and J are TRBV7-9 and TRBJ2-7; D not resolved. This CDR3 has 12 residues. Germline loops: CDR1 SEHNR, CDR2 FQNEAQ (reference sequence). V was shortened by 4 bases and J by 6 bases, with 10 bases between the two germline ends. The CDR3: CASSYQNSEQYF. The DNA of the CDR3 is TGTGCCAGCAGCTACCAAAACTCCGAGCAGTACTTC.

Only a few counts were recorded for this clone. CDR3 sequence: CASSPGQGKPAHDEQYF. For the CDR3, the DNA is TGTGCCAGCAGTCCAGGACAGGGTAAGCCTGCGCACGACGAGCAGTACTTC. The rearrangement uses TRBV27 and TRBJ2-7; 8 positions agree with TRBD1. V shed 5 bases, J shed 5 bases, and the junction held 17 bases outside the gene matches. Germline V CDR1 and CDR2: MNHEY, SMNVEV (reference sequence). This CDR3 spans 17 amino acids.

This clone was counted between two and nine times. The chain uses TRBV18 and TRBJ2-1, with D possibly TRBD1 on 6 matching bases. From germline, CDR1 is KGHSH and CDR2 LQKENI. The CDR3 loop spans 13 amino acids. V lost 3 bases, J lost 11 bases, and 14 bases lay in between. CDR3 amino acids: CASSPTEQGQQFF. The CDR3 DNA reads TGTGCCAGCTCACCTACCGAACAGGGTCAGCAGTTCTTC.

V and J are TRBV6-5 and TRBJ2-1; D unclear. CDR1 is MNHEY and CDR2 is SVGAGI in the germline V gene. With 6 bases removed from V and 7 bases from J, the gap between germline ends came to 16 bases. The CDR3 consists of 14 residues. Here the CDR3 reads CASREGPDFNEQFF. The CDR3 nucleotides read TGTGCCAGCAGGGAAGGGCCAGACTTTAATGAGCAGTTCTTC.

The CDR3 region has the DNA TGCGCCAGCAGCTTGGCGGGACAGGCCAACAATGAGCAGTTCTTC. Protein product: CASSLAGQANNEQFF. This chain joins TRBV5-1 and TRBJ2-1, with 8 bases that match TRBD1. The CDR3 covers 15 residues. CDR1 is SGHRS, CDR2 YFSETQ, per germline. Trimming at V came to 0 bases and at J to 5 bases, leaving 4 bases not matched to a gene.

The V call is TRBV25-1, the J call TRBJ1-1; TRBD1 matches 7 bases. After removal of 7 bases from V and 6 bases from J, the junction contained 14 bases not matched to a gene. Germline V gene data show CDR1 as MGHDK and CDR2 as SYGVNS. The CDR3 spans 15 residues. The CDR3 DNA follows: TGTGCCAGCATCGGAAGGGGGCCCCTAATCCCTGAAGCTTTCTTT. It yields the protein CASIGRGPLIPEAFF.

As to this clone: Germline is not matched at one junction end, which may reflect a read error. The CDR3, as DNA: TGTGCCAGCATTGAACAGGGCGACGGCACTGAAGCTTTCTTT. Its translation is CASIEQGDGTEAFF. V usage is TRBV2 and J usage is TRBJ1-1; a possible D gene is TRBD1 (6 bases). The CDR3 runs to 14 residues. Looked up from germline, CDR1 is SNHLY and CDR2 is FYNNEI.

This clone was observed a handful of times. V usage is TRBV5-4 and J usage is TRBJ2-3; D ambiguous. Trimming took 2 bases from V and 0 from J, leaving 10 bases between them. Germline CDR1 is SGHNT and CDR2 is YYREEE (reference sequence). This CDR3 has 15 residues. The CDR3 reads CASSFGPGSTDTQYF. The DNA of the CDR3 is TGTGCCAGCAGCTTCGGGCCCGGTAGCACAGATACGCAGTATTTT.

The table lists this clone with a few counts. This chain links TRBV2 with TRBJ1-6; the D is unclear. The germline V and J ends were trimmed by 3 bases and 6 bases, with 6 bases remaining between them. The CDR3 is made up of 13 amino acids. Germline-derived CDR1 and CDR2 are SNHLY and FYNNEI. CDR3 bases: TGTGCCAGCAGTGAGGCCGCTAATTCACCCCTCCACTTT. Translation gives CASSEAANSPLHF. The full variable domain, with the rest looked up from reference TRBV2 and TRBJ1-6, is EPEVTQTPSHQVTQMGQEVILRCVPISNHLYFYWYRQILGQKVEFLVSFYNNEISEKSEIFDDQFSVERPDGSNFTLKIRSTKLEDSAMYFCASSEAANSPLHFGNGTRLTVT.

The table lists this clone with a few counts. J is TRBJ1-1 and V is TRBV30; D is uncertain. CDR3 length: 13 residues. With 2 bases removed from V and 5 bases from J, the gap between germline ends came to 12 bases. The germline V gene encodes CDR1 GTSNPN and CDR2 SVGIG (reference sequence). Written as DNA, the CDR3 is TGTGCCTGGAGTCCCGGCACGAGGACTGAAGCTTTCTTT. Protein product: CAWSPGTRTEAFF.

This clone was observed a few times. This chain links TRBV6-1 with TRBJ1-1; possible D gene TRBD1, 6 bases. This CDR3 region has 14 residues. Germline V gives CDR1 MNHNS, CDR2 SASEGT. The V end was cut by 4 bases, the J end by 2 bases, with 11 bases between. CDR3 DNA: TGTGCCAGCAGTGTGGACAGATTAAACACTGAAGCTTTCTTT. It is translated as CASSVDRLNTEAFF.

The DNA for the CDR3 is TGTGCCAGCAGTCGGCTAGACTTGGGAAGATCCGGCTACACCTTC. Translating it yields CASSRLDLGRSGYTF. V is TRBV28 and J is TRBJ1-2, with D hard to call. Trimming took off 5 bases at V and 8 bases at J, with 21 bases between the two ends. The CDR3 is made up of 15 amino acids. Germline V gives CDR1 MDHEN, CDR2 SYDVKM.

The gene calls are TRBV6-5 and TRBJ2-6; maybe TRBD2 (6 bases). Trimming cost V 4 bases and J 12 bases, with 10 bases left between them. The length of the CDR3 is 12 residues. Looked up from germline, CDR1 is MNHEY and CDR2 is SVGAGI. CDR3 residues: CASSSPGGVLTF. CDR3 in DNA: TGTGCCAGCAGTTCCCCCGGGGGCGTCCTGACTTTC.

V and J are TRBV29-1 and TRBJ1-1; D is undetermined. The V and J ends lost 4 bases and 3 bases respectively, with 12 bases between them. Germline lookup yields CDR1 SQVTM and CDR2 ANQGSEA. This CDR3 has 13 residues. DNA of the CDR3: TGCAGCGTTGGATTGGTCGGGGACACTGAAGCTTTCTTT. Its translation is CSVGLVGDTEAFF.

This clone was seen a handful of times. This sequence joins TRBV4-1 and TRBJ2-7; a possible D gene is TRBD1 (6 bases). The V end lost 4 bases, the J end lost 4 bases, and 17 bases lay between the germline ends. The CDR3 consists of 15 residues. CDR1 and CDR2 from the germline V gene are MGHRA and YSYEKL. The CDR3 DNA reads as TGCGCCAGCAGCCCCGCACAGGGCCCAAAGTACGAGCAGTACTTC. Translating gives CASSPAQGPKYEQYF.